The T cell receptor beta chain described here comes from a study of OX40 agonist ivuxolimab in advanced cancers. As for the study in general: There were three patients with partial responses, one having hepatocellular carcinoma and two cutaneous melanoma.

Here immunoSEQ multiplex PCR was the method, and the copy in TCRdb shows in-frame clones only, minus some. The sample shows about 40,000 clones, approximately 88% of them seen only once. Findings of the study overall: On average, CD8+ T cells showed a greater number of expanded clones than CD4+. Partly responding patients at 0.1-3.0 mg/kg showed some of the smallest clonal expansion.

The sampling schedule covered blood at baseline, cycle 4 day 1, and cycle 7 day 1. To note about this clone: Its target is unknown.

The sample here was CD4+ or CD8+ T cells sorted from blood, taken in a trial of the OX40 agonist ivuxolimab. This receptor was obtained from an adult with an advanced solid tumor such as melanoma, head and neck, liver or kidney cancer.

CDR3 DNA sequence: TGTGCCAGCAGTTTATACGGACTAGCGGGAGGTGGGGCCTACAATGAGCAGTTCTTC. Translated: CASSLYGLAGGGAYNEQFF. V gene TRBV27 combines with J gene TRBJ2-1; 14 positions match TRBD2. Germline V CDR1 and CDR2: MNHEY, SMNVEV (reference sequence). This CDR3 is built from 19 residues. Unmatched junction bases numbered 7, after V lost 1 base and J lost 2 bases.